The next 21 T cell receptor beta chains were all read from a single sample in a study of siplizumab effects on memory and regulatory T cells. Measured with immunoSEQ multiplex PCR; TCRdb has only the in-frame clones, and not every one. The sample records roughly 100,000 clones, about 93% being singletons. What was sequenced was CD4+ T cells sorted from blood. These receptors were obtained from a human donor in good health.

This chain joins TRBV27 and TRBJ1-6; maybe TRBD1 (6 bases). There are 18 residues in the CDR3. The V end lost 2 bases, the J end lost 5 bases, and 19 bases lay between the germline ends. Germline CDR1 and CDR2: MNHEY and SMNVEV (reference sequence). CDR3 sequence: CASSLRLQGGLNNSPLHF. The DNA of the CDR3 is TGTGCCAGCAGTTTACGGCTACAGGGTGGGTTGAATAATTCACCCCTCCACTTT.

V gene TRBV5-1 combines with J gene TRBJ1-1; D gene unclear. The CDR3 is made up of 18 amino acids. Between the trimmed V and J ends, which lost 0 bases and 3 bases, there was a span of 21 bases. Germline lookup yields CDR1 SGHRS and CDR2 YFSETQ. The chain's CDR3 is CASSLGPGSRAVDTEAFF. The CDR3 DNA reads as TGCGCCAGCAGCTTGGGTCCGGGCAGTCGGGCTGTGGACACTGAAGCTTTCTTT.

The chain uses TRBV19 and TRBJ2-2, with 13 bases fitting TRBD2. CDR1 LNHDA and CDR2 SQIVND come from the germline V gene (reference sequence). The CDR3 sequence is 17 residues long. V shed 5 bases, J shed 5 bases, and the junction held 8 bases outside the gene matches. CDR3 sequence: CASSQGLAGVSTGELFF. CDR3 bases: TGTGCCAGTAGTCAAGGACTAGCGGGAGTATCGACCGGGGAGCTGTTTTTT.

The chain carries TRBV6-5 and TRBJ1-2, with a possible D match to TRBD1 (5 bases). Germline lookup yields CDR1 MNHEY and CDR2 SVGAGI. The CDR3 spans 16 residues. The V and J ends lost 4 bases and 4 bases respectively, with 19 bases between them. The CDR3 loop is CASSSSLGQGVYGYTF. In nucleotides, the CDR3 is TGTGCCAGCAGTTCCTCCTTGGGGCAGGGTGTCTATGGCTACACCTTC.

The chain carries TRBV6-5 and TRBJ2-5, with 9 bases fitting TRBD2. Losses at the gene ends were 4 bases for V and 4 bases for J; bases not matched to a gene: 4. The CDR3 contains 14 residues. Germline assignment: CDR1 MNHEY and CDR2 SVGAGI. As DNA, the CDR3 is TGTGCCAGCAGTTTGGGACTAGCTAGAGAGACCCAGTACTTC. Residues: CASSLGLARETQYF.

This clone was seen a single time. CDR3: CASSPPGGGKTQYF. The CDR3 DNA reads as TGTGCCAGTAGCCCCCCGGGGGGTGGAAAGACCCAGTACTTC. This chain links TRBV19 with TRBJ2-5; 7 bases map to TRBD2. The CDR3 spans 14 residues. V dropped 6 bases and J dropped 6; count of bases not matched to a gene: 10. Germline V gives CDR1 LNHDA, CDR2 SQIVND (reference sequence).

The chain has TRBV30 and TRBJ2-7, with 12 bases lining up with TRBD2. After removal of 5 bases from V and 5 bases from J, the junction contained 4 bases not matched to a gene. There are 13 residues in the CDR3. Germline CDR1 GTSNPN, CDR2 SVGIG (reference sequence). CDR3 protein: CAWEGLAGNEQYF. CDR3 in DNA: TGTGCCTGGGAGGGACTAGCGGGCAACGAGCAGTACTTC.

The rearrangement joins TRBV29-1 to TRBJ2-2; either TRBD1 or TRBD2 may fit D (6 bases each). V shed 7 bases and J shed 7 bases, with 16 bases lying between them. Germline CDR1 is SQVTM and CDR2 is ANQGSEA. The CDR3 has 13 amino acids. This CDR3 is CSAGRGANGELFF. The CDR3 nucleotides read TGCAGCGCAGGAAGGGGGGCGAACGGGGAGCTGTTTTTT.

V is TRBV4-1 and J is TRBJ2-5, with 13 bases lining up with TRBD2. CDR1 is MGHRA, CDR2 YSYEKL, per germline. The CDR3 runs to 17 residues. Germline trimming cut 1 base from V and 5 bases from J; bases unmatched to any gene: 7. This chain's CDR3 is CASSQGPPTSGGETQYF. Here the CDR3 DNA reads TGCGCCAGCAGCCAAGGCCCACCGACTAGCGGGGGGGAGACCCAGTACTTC.

The chain couples TRBV27 to TRBJ2-5; TRBD1 is a possible D gene (6 bases). Between the trimmed V and J ends, which lost 4 bases and 5 bases, there was a span of 20 bases. Germline CDR1 is MNHEY and CDR2 is SMNVEV (reference sequence). The CDR3 loop spans 16 amino acids. CDR3 sequence (DNA): TGTGCCAGCAGTTCCCGTCTAACAGGGCTCGGGGAGACCCAGTACTTC. Its protein product is CASSSRLTGLGETQYF.

The chain has TRBV10-2 and TRBJ2-7; D could derive from TRBD1 or TRBD2 (5 bases each). With 10 bases removed from V and 6 bases from J, the gap between germline ends came to 22 bases. The CDR3 is 14 residues long. Germline-derived CDR1 and CDR2 are WSHSY and SAAADI. As DNA, the CDR3 is TGCGCCACCTCCCGTGGGACGGGCCCTGGCGAGCAGTACTTC. This translates into CATSRGTGPGEQYF.

This chain links TRBV5-6 with TRBJ2-2, with 7 positions matching TRBD2. V lost 1 base and J lost 0; bases outside the gene matches: 3. This CDR3 comprises 16 residues. Germline values: CDR1 SGHDT, CDR2 YYEEEE. For the CDR3, the DNA is TGTGCCAGCAGCTTGCCAAGCGGGGCGAACACCGGGGAGCTGTTTTTT. This encodes CASSLPSGANTGELFF.

The V gene is TRBV11-1, the J gene TRBJ2-7; D tentatively fits TRBD1 or TRBD2 (5 bases each). The V gene's germline CDR1 is SGHAT and CDR2 FQDESV (reference sequence). The CDR3 length is 14 residues. Trimming removed 5 bases at V and 7 bases at J, with 18 bases between. The CDR3 region is CASSPSRWGGEQYF. CDR3 DNA: TGTGCCAGCAGCCCTAGCAGGTGGGGCGGGGAGCAGTACTTC. Based on the CDR3 plus reference TRBV11-1 and TRBJ2-7, the full variable domain is EAEVAQSPRYKITEKSQAVAFWCDPISGHATLYWYRQILGQGPELLVQFQDESVVDDSQLPKDRFSAERLKGVDSTLKIQPAELGDSAMYLCASSPSRWGGEQYFGPGTRLTVT.

The CDR3, as DNA: TGTGCCAGCAGCTTAGTTCGGGCAGACAACCAAGCTTTCTTT. Its translation: CASSLVRADNQAFF. The chain recombines TRBV11-2 with TRBJ1-1, with no clear D. The CDR3 length is 14 residues. Trimming pared 1 base from V and 9 bases from J, leaving 15 bases between. Germline CDR1 SGHAT, CDR2 FQNNGV.

This rearrangement joins TRBV2 to TRBJ1-4; D might be TRBD1 (6 bases). V was trimmed by 7 bases and J by 1 base, leaving 16 bases between them. Germline V lookup: CDR1 SNHLY, CDR2 FYNNEI. This CDR3 is built from 16 residues. For the CDR3, the DNA is TGTGCCAGCAATGGGGGGGGCGCGTTAACTAATGAAAAACTGTTTTTT. It specifies CASNGGGALTNEKLFF.

This chain connects TRBV2 to TRBJ1-6, with D possibly being TRBD1 (5 bases). The CDR3 has 11 residues. The germline CDR1 and CDR2 sequences are SNHLY and FYNNEI. V lost 2 bases and J lost 14, with 7 bases in between. CDR3 residues: CASSERDSLHF. The CDR3 DNA reads TGTGCCAGCAGTGAACGGGACTCCCTCCACTTT.

The V gene is TRBV19, the J gene TRBJ2-5, with 11 bases aligning to TRBD2. CDR3 length equals 13 residues. From germline, CDR1 is LNHDA and CDR2 SQIVND (reference sequence). With V trimmed by 7 bases and J by 4 bases, 2 bases remained unmatched. CDR3: CASTGLAGETQYF. The CDR3 DNA reads TGTGCCAGTACCGGACTAGCGGGAGAGACCCAGTACTTC. Full variable domain (missing parts from reference TRBV19 and TRBJ2-5): DGGITQSPKYLFRKEGQNVTLSCEQNLNHDAMYWYRQDPGQGLRLIYYSQIVNDFQKGDIAEGYSVSREKKESFPLTVTSAQKNPTAFYLCASTGLAGETQYFGPGTRLLVL.

This sequence joins TRBV5-4 and TRBJ2-5; 8 nucleotides align to TRBD1. This CDR3 spans 13 amino acids. Losses at the gene ends were 4 bases for V and 4 bases for J; bases not matched to a gene: 3. Germline CDR1 is SGHNT and CDR2 is YYREEE (reference sequence). The CDR3 nucleotides are TGTGCCAGCAGCGAGGACAGGGCAGAGACCCAGTACTTC. This gives the protein CASSEDRAETQYF. The full variable domain, in which reference TRBV5-4 and TRBJ2-5 provide the parts outside the CDR3, is ETGVTQSPTHLIKTRGQQVTLRCSSQSGHNTVSWYQQALGQGPQFIFQYYREEENGRGNFPPRFSGLQFPNYSSELNVNALELDDSALYLCASSEDRAETQYFGPGTRLLVL.

The chain employs TRBV9 and TRBJ2-2; no firm D call. Germline CDR1 and CDR2: SGDLS and YYNGEE. The CDR3 runs 15 residues. V shed 0 bases and J shed 0 bases, with 6 bases lying between them. CDR3: CASSVAGSNTGELFF. CDR3 DNA sequence: TGTGCCAGCAGCGTAGCAGGTTCGAACACCGGGGAGCTGTTTTTT.

V is TRBV2 and J is TRBJ2-7, with 8 bases that match TRBD1. Unmatched junction bases numbered 18, after V lost 8 bases and J lost 6 bases. CDR3 size: 16 residues. Germline CDR1 and CDR2: SNHLY and FYNNEI. The CDR3 spells CASQGTGRRLRTEQYF. The CDR3 nucleotides read TGTGCCAGCCAGGGGACAGGACGACGACTGAGAACCGAGCAGTACTTC. The whole variable domain, remainder taken from reference TRBV2 and TRBJ2-7, is EPEVTQTPSHQVTQMGQEVILRCVPISNHLYFYWYRQILGQKVEFLVSFYNNEISEKSEIFDDQFSVERPDGSNFTLKIRSTKLEDSAMYFCASQGTGRRLRTEQYFGPGTRLTVT.

V is TRBV7-3 and J is TRBJ1-1; D not resolved. CDR1 and CDR2 from the germline V gene are SGHTA and FQGTGA. This CDR3 has 12 amino acids. The ends were cut back, 3 bases at V and 6 bases at J, with 8 bases in the middle. As DNA, the CDR3 is TGTGCCAGCAGCTTGGCCGGGCCTGAAGCTTTCTTT. Protein product: CASSLAGPEAFF.